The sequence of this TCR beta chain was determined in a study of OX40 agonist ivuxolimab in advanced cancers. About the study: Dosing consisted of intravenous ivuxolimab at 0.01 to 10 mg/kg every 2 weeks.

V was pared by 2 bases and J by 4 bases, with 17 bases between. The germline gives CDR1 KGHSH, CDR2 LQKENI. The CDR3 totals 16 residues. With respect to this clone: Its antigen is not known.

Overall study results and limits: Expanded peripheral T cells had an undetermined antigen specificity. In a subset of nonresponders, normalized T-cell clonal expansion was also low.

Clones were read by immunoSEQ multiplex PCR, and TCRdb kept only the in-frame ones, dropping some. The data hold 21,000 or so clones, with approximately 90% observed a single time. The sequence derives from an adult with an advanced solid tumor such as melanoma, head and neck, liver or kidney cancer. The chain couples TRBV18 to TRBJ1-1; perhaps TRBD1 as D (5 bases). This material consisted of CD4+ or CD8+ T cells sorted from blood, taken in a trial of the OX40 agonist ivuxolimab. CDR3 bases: TGTGCCAGCTCACCAGGTCCGACAGTTCGTGGCACTGAAGCTTTCTTT. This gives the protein CASSPGPTVRGTEAFF.